Listed below are T cell receptor beta chains from one sample, sequenced in a study of neoadjuvant anti-PD-1 for oral cavity cancer. Only in-frame clones appear in the TCRdb table, and some are missing; sequencing was by immunoSEQ multiplex PCR. The table lists 12,000 or so clones, roughly two thirds of them singletons. The sequenced sample was PBMCs, obtained after nivolumab (anti-PD-1) treatment. These TCRs come from a person between 35 and 79 years old with oral cavity squamous cell carcinoma. CDR3s include the opening cysteine and the closing phenylalanine or tryptophan. Each record gives: J gene, clone size, D gene, V gene, CDR3 DNA, CDR3 protein. A D gene is named only where the DNA matches it firmly. Not every row has a clone size; where given, it reads once, few, many or a size class.

J: TRBJ2-7
size: few
D: TRBD2
V: TRBV30
DNA: TGTGCCTGGAGTGTTCTCGGAGTGGGGGGGGAGCAGTACTTC
CDR3: CAWSVLGVGGEQYF

J: TRBJ2-7
size: -
D: TRBD2
V: TRBV7-2
DNA: TGTGCCAGCAGCTTAGCGTCAGCGGGAGTAGGCGAGCAGTACTTC
CDR3: CASSLASAGVGEQYF

J: TRBJ2-7
size: -
D: TRBD2
V: TRBV28
DNA: TGTGCCAGCATATTAGCGGGAGACTATTACGAGCAGTACTTC
CDR3: CASILAGDYYEQYF

J: TRBJ2-4
size: -
D: TRBD1
V: TRBV6-1
DNA: TGTGCCAGCGAAAACAGGGGGCTCAAAAACATTCAGTACTTC
CDR3: CASENRGLKNIQYF

J: TRBJ2-3
size: -
D: -
V: TRBV29-1
DNA: TGCAGCGTTGCGGCCAGCGGGTGGCCAGATACGCAGTATTTT
CDR3: CSVAASGWPDTQYF

J: TRBJ1-1
size: few
D: -
V: TRBV7-2
DNA: TGTGCCAGCAGCTTATCACCATCAGGGACTGAAGCTTTCTTT
CDR3: CASSLSPSGTEAFF

J: TRBJ2-1
size: few
D: TRBD1
V: TRBV9
DNA: TGTGCCAGCAACGGACAGGGTTTATACAATGAGCAGTTCTTC
CDR3: CASNGQGLYNEQFF

J: TRBJ1-1
size: -
D: -
V: TRBV5-4
DNA: TGTGCCAGCAGCTTGTTTCAGGACACTGAAGCTTTCTTT
CDR3: CASSLFQDTEAFF

J: TRBJ2-4
size: -
D: TRBD2
V: TRBV10-3
DNA: TGTGCCAGTATGCCTACCCCGGGACTAGCTGGTGTAGTCAAAAACATTCAGTACTTC
CDR3: CASMPTPGLAGVVKNIQYF

J: TRBJ2-5
size: -
D: TRBD1
V: TRBV5-1
DNA: TGCGCCAGCAGCTTGGGAACGTTCATACAGGGGGCTGGTGAGACCCAGTACTTC
CDR3: CASSLGTFIQGAGETQYF

J: TRBJ2-3
size: -
D: -
V: TRBV10-3
DNA: TGTGCCATCAGTGTTGGTGCGGGAAAGGGTACAGATACGCAGTATTTT
CDR3: CAISVGAGKGTDTQYF

J: TRBJ2-1
size: -
D: -
V: TRBV6-1
DNA: TGTGCCAGCAGTGAAGTCCGACACTACAATGAGCAGTTCTTC
CDR3: CASSEVRHYNEQFF

J: TRBJ2-1
size: -
D: TRBD1
V: TRBV6-1
DNA: TGTGCCAGCAGTGGGACAGGGGATGAGCAGTTCTTC
CDR3: CASSGTGDEQFF

J: TRBJ1-2
size: -
D: -
V: TRBV19
DNA: TGTGCCAGCAAGGGCCATGGCTACACCTTC
CDR3: CASKGHGYTF

J: TRBJ1-2
size: -
D: -
V: TRBV7-3
DNA: TGTGCCAGCAGCTTATCCCCTACGGGGGGAGGCTATGGCTACACCTTC
CDR3: CASSLSPTGGGYGYTF

J: TRBJ1-2
size: -
D: -
V: TRBV5-1
DNA: TGCGCCAGCTCCGACACATCCTATGGCTACACCTTC
CDR3: CASSDTSYGYTF

J: TRBJ1-5
size: -
D: TRBD1
V: TRBV2
DNA: TGTGCCAGCAGTTACAGGACAGGGTATAATCAGCCCCAGCATTTT
CDR3: CASSYRTGYNQPQHF

J: TRBJ1-1
size: few
D: -
V: TRBV4-1
DNA: TGCGCCAGCAGCCAAGATGTCCAGGAAGAAGCTTTCTTT
CDR3: CASSQDVQEEAFF

J: TRBJ1-4
size: -
D: -
V: TRBV6-5
DNA: TGTGCCAGCAGTCCCACAGGAAGTACAAATGAAAAACTGTTTTTT
CDR3: CASSPTGSTNEKLFF

J: TRBJ2-7
size: -
D: -
V: TRBV7-9
DNA: TGTGCCAGCAGCTTAATATTCTACGAGCAGTACTTC
CDR3: CASSLIFYEQYF

J: TRBJ2-2
size: -
D: TRBD2
V: TRBV27
DNA: TGTGCCAGCAGTCCCCGGACTAGCGGGAGAACCGGGGAGCTGTTTTTT
CDR3: CASSPRTSGRTGELFF

J: TRBJ2-7
size: -
D: -
V: TRBV5-5
DNA: TGTGCCAGCAGAGCCCTTCTGCGGGGTTCCTACGAGCAGTACTTC
CDR3: CASRALLRGSYEQYF

J: TRBJ2-2
size: -
D: -
V: TRBV6-4
DNA: TGTGCCAGCAGTGACTCTCTGACGGCCGGGGAGCTGTTTTTT
CDR3: CASSDSLTAGELFF

J: TRBJ2-7
size: -
D: TRBD1
V: TRBV2
DNA: TGTGCCAGCAGGGGGGGACAGGGATTAAACGAGCAGTACTTC
CDR3: CASRGGQGLNEQYF

J: TRBJ1-2
size: -
D: TRBD1
V: TRBV12-5
DNA: TGTGCTAGTGGTTCATCCGGGACAGGGGGTCCGAGGACCTTC
CDR3: CASGSSGTGGPRTF